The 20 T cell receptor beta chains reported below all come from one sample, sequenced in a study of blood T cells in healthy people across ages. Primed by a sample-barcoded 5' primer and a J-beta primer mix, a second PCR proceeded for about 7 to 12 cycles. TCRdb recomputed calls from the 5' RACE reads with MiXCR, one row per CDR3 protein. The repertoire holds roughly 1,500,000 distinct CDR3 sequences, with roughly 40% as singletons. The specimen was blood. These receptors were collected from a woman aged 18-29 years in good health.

The CDR3 bases are TGTGCCAGCAGCCATAGTGGGGACAGTCAAGAGACCCAGTACTTC. This codes for CASSHSGDSQETQYF. V usage is TRBV3-1 and J usage is TRBJ2-5; 7 bases are a match to TRBD1. Germline CDR1 reads LGHDT; CDR2 reads YNNKEL (reference sequence). With V trimmed by 3 bases and J by 2 bases, 6 bases remained unmatched. CDR3 length equals 15 residues.

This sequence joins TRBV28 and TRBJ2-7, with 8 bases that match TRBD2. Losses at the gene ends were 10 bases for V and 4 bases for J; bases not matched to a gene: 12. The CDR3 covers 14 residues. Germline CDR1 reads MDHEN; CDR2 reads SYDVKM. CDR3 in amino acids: CATKRAGGSYEQYF. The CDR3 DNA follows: TGTGCCACTAAAAGGGCGGGGGGATCGTACGAGCAGTACTTC. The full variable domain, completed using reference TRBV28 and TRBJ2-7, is DVKVTQSSRYLVKRTGEKVFLECVQDMDHENMFWYRQDPGLGLRLIYFSYDVKMKEKGDIPEGYSVSREKKERFSLILESASTNQTSMYLCATKRAGGSYEQYFGPGTRLTVT.

The CDR3 sequence: CASIDSTTNEKLFF. CDR3 nucleotides: TGTGCCAGCATTGACAGCACAACTAATGAAAAACTGTTTTTT. The V call is TRBV6-1, the J call TRBJ1-4; weak D call: TRBD1 (5 bases). The CDR3 has 14 residues. Between the trimmed V and J ends, which lost 7 bases and 0 bases, there was a span of 9 bases. Germline V gives CDR1 MNHNS, CDR2 SASEGT.

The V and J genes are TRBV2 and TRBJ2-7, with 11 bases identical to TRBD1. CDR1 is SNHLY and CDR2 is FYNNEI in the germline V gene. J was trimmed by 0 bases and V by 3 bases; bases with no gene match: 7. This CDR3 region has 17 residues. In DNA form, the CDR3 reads TGTGCCAGCAGTGAGGGTCCCGGGACAGGGGGCTCCTACGAGCAGTACTTC. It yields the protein CASSEGPGTGGSYEQYF.

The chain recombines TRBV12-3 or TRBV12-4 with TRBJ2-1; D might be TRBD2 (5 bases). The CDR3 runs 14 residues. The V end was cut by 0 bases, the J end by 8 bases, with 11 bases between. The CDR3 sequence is CASSLARANYEQFF. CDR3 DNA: TGTGCCAGCAGTTTAGCGCGGGCAAACTATGAGCAGTTCTTC.

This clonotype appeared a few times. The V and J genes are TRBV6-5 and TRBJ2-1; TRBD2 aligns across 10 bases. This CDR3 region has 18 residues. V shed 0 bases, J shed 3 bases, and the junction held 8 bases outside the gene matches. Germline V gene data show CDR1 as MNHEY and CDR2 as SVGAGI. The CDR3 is CASSYSGIAGGFYNEQFF. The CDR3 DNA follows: TGTGCCAGCAGTTACTCCGGGATAGCGGGGGGCTTCTACAATGAGCAGTTCTTC.

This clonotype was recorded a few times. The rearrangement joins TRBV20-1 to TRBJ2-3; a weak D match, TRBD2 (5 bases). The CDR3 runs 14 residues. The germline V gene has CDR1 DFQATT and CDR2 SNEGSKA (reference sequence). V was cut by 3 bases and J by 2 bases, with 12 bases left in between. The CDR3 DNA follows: TGCAGTGCTAGCCAAGCGGAAGACACAGATACGCAGTATTTT. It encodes CSASQAEDTDTQYF.

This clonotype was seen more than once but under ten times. CDR3 amino acids: CASSLAGSDGYTF. The CDR3 nucleotides are TGTGCCAGCAGTTTAGCAGGGAGCGATGGCTACACCTTC. This sequence joins TRBV12-3 or TRBV12-4 and TRBJ1-2, with no clear D. The CDR3 spans 13 residues. V gave up 0 bases and J gave up 6 bases, with 8 bases separating them.

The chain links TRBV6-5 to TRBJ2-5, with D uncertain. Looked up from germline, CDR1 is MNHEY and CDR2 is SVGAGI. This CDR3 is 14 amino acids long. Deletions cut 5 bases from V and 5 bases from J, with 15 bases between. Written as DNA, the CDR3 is TGTGCCAGCAGTGAAATGGGATTCGGGGAGACCCAGTACTTC. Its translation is CASSEMGFGETQYF.

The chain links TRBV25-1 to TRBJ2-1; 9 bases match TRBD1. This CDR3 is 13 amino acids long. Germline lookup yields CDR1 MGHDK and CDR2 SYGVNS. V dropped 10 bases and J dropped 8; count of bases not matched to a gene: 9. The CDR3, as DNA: TGTGCCATTGGACAGGGGTGGCTGGATGAGCAGTTCTTC. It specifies CAIGQGWLDEQFF.

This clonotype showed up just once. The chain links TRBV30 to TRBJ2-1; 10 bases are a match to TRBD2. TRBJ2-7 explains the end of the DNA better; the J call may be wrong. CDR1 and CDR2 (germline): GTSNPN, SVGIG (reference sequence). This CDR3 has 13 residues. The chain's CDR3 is CAKAGGLYNEQYF. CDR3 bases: TGTGCCAAAGCGGGAGGGCTATACAATGAGCAGTACTTC.

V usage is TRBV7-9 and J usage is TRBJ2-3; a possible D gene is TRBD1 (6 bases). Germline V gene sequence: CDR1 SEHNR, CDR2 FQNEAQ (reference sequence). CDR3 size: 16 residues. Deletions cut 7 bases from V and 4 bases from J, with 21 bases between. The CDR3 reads CASNLTGLLSADTQYF. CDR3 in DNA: TGTGCCAGCAACTTGACAGGACTCCTGTCTGCAGATACGCAGTATTTT.

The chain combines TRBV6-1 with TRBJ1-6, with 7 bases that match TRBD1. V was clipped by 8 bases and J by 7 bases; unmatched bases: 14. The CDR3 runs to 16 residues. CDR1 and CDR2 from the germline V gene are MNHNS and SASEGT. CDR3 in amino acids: CASAGVDRAGNSPLHF. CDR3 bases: TGTGCCAGCGCGGGGGTCGACAGGGCCGGCAATTCACCCCTCCACTTT.

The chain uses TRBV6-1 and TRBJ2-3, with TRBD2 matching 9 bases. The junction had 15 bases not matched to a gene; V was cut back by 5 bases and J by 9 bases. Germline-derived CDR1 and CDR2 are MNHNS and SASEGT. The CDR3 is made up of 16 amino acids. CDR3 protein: CASSQRALTAGGTQYF. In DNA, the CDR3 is TGTGCCAGCAGTCAACGGGCCCTAACTGCGGGAGGGACGCAGTATTTT.

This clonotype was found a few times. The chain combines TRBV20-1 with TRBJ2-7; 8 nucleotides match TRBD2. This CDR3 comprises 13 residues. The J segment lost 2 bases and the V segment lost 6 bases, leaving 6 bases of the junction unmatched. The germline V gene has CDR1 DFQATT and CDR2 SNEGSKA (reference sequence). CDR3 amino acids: CSAPGLGAYEQYF. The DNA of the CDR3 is TGCAGTGCCCCGGGACTAGGCGCCTACGAGCAGTACTTC.

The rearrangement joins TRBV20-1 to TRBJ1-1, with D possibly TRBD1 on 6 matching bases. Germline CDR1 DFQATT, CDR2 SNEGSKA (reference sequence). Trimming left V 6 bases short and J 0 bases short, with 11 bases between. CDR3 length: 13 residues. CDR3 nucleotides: TGCAGTGCGGCACAGGGACTGAACACTGAAGCTTTCTTT. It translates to CSAAQGLNTEAFF.

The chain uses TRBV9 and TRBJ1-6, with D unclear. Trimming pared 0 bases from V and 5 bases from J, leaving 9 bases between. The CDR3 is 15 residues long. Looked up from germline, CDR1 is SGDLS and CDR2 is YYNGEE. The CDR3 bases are TGTGCCAGCAGCGTAGGGGTACCCGATAATTCACCCCTCCACTTT. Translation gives CASSVGVPDNSPLHF.

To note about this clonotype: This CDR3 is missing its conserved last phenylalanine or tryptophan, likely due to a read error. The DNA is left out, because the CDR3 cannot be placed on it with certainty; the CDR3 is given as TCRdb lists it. The CDR3 loop is CASGDQLGLSSGSSRGSSS. The chain has TRBV2 and TRBJ2-1; the table's D call TRBD2 went unverified against the DNA. The CDR3 region is 19 residues in length, termini included. The germline V gene encodes CDR1 SNHLY and CDR2 FYNNEI.

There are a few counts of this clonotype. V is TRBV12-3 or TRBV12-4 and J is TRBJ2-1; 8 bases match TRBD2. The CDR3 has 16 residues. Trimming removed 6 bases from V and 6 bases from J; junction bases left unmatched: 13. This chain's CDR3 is CASRSTSGPLGNEQFF. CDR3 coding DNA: TGTGCCAGCAGGAGCACTAGCGGTCCCCTGGGCAATGAGCAGTTCTTC.

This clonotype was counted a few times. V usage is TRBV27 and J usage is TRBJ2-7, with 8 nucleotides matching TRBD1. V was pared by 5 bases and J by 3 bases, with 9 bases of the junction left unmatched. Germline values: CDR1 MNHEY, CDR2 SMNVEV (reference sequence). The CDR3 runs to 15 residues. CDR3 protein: CASSTPLGQGYEQYF. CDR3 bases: TGTGCCAGCAGTACACCCTTAGGACAGGGCTACGAGCAGTACTTC.